One TCR beta chain is described in this entry. V was shortened by 2 bases and J by 1 base, with 8 bases between the two germline ends. In germline, CDR1 is WSHSY, CDR2 SAAADI. CDR3 size: 14 residues. These data come from a study of blood T cell repertoires in COVID-19. The overall study: The United States, Italy and Spain were the sources of the acute and convalescent COVID-19 samples.

Using immunoSEQ multiplex PCR, the repertoire was profiled, and TCRdb retains in-frame clones only, with some absent. The sample yields about 400,000 clones, roughly 90% seen once. Specimen: peripheral blood. The gene calls are TRBV10-2 and TRBJ1-2; D is unclear. This sequence originates from a woman aged 25 to 39 with active or convalescent COVID-19. The CDR3: CASSELGVNYGYTF. DNA of the CDR3: TGCGCCAGCAGTGAGCTGGGCGTTAACTATGGCTACACCTTC.